The 24 T cell receptor beta chains presented below share a single source sample, sequenced in a study of blood T cell repertoires in COVID-19. Some clones are missing from TCRdb's copy, which holds only in-frame ones; the method was immunoSEQ multiplex PCR. Among 180,000 or so clones listed, around nine tenths were seen once. Sequencing input: peripheral blood. The receptors come from a man aged 70 or older with acute or convalescent COVID-19.

The chain combines TRBV9 with TRBJ2-3, with 8 nucleotides matching TRBD1. Trimming removed 0 bases from V and 0 bases from J; junction bases left unmatched: 0. Germline values: CDR1 SGDLS, CDR2 YYNGEE. The CDR3 length is 15 residues. The CDR3 reads CASSVGTGSTDTQYF. Written as DNA, the CDR3 is TGTGCCAGCAGCGTAGGGACAGGGAGCACAGATACGCAGTATTTT.

The V gene is TRBV5-1, the J gene TRBJ2-7, with a possible D match to TRBD1 (6 bases). CDR1 and CDR2 from the germline V gene are SGHRS and YFSETQ. Trimming took 0 bases from V and 3 from J, leaving 10 bases between them. CDR3 length: 14 residues. CDR3 in amino acids: CASSLAGRGYEQYF. The DNA of the CDR3 is TGCGCCAGCAGCTTGGCCGGCAGGGGCTACGAGCAGTACTTC.

The chain recombines TRBV4-3 with TRBJ1-2; a weak D match, TRBD1 (6 bases). Trimming stripped 0 bases from V and 2 bases from J, with 19 bases between. The CDR3 runs to 18 residues. The V gene's germline CDR1 is LGHNA and CDR2 YSLEER. In DNA form, the CDR3 reads TGCGCCAGCAGCCAAGAGCGAGGCAGCGGGGGCTTAAACTATGGCTACACCTTC. The encoded protein is CASSQERGSGGLNYGYTF.

The V and J genes are TRBV6-5 and TRBJ1-1; the D gene is possibly TRBD1 (6 bases). This CDR3 has 13 residues. Trimming removed 2 bases from V and 6 bases from J, with 10 bases in between. Germline V gene data show CDR1 as MNHEY and CDR2 as SVGAGI. CDR3 in amino acids: CASSYRGLAEAFF. The CDR3 DNA reads TGTGCCAGCAGTTACAGGGGGTTGGCTGAAGCTTTCTTT.

The chain couples TRBV7-9 to TRBJ1-2; a weak D match, TRBD1 (5 bases). This CDR3 spans 13 amino acids. V was pared by 5 bases and J by 4 bases, with 11 bases between. Germline V gene data show CDR1 as SEHNR and CDR2 as FQNEAQ (reference sequence). CDR3 bases: TGTGCCAGCAGCCAAACAGGTCCCTATGGCTACACCTTC. This encodes CASSQTGPYGYTF.

This chain uses TRBV12-3 or TRBV12-4 with TRBJ2-5, with 7 bases lining up with TRBD1. This CDR3 is 13 amino acids long. Trimming at V came to 5 bases and at J to 6 bases, leaving 6 bases not matched to a gene. The CDR3 nucleotides read TGTGCCAGCAGTCTCCAGGACAGGAAGACCCAGTACTTC. Translation: CASSLQDRKTQYF.

The chain carries TRBV28 and TRBJ1-5; D ambiguous. The CDR3 has 14 amino acids. CDR1 is MDHEN, CDR2 SYDVKM, per germline. Trimming took 10 bases from V and 0 from J, leaving 13 bases between them. The CDR3 protein is CANGGRYSNQPQHF. CDR3 DNA sequence: TGTGCCAACGGAGGGAGGTATAGCAATCAGCCCCAGCATTTT.

The V and J genes are TRBV5-1 and TRBJ1-3, with a tentative D call TRBD1 (6 bases). Trimming shortened V by 0 bases and J by 9 bases, and 19 bases separated the two germline ends. The CDR3 has 16 amino acids. The germline V gene encodes CDR1 SGHRS and CDR2 YFSETQ. The CDR3, as DNA: TGCGCCAGCAGCTTGGTTACAGGGACCATCCCTACCACCATATATTTT. It is translated as CASSLVTGTIPTTIYF.

The rearrangement joins TRBV7-9 to TRBJ1-4; D ambiguous. Looked up from germline, CDR1 is SEHNR and CDR2 is FQNEAQ (reference sequence). Trimming took off 2 bases at V and 7 bases at J, with 8 bases between the two ends. The CDR3 contains 13 residues. The CDR3 region has the DNA TGTGCCAGCAGCTTATCGCCGGGTGAAAAACTGTTTTTT. Its protein is CASSLSPGEKLFF.

The chain has TRBV3-1 (or the pseudogene TRBV3-2) and TRBJ1-5; no reliable D call. CDR1 is LGHDT and CDR2 is YNNKEL in the germline V gene (reference sequence). V was pared by 3 bases and J by 9 bases, with 15 bases between. This CDR3 has 14 amino acids. CDR3 in amino acids: CASSQTGGEGPQHF. CDR3 sequence (DNA): TGTGCCAGCAGCCAGACCGGTGGGGAGGGGCCCCAGCATTTT.

The sample holds one count of this clone. The chain links TRBV14 to TRBJ2-7, with 10 bases fitting TRBD1. V lost 1 base to trimming and J lost 3 bases; unmatched junction nucleotides: 6. The CDR3 runs 16 residues. CDR1 and CDR2 (germline): SGHDN, FVKESK. The DNA for the CDR3 is TGTGCCAGCAGCCAAGGTTTGGGACAGGGGCACTACGAGCAGTACTTC. The encoded protein is CASSQGLGQGHYEQYF.

This clone was counted once. V gene TRBV5-1 combines with J gene TRBJ1-4, with 7 bases lining up with TRBD1. With 0 bases clipped from V and 7 bases from J, the junction kept 3 bases outside the gene matches. The CDR3 contains 14 residues. Germline loops: CDR1 SGHRS, CDR2 YFSETQ. The CDR3 region is CASSLEGAGEKLFF. CDR3 in DNA: TGCGCCAGCAGCTTGGAGGGGGCAGGTGAAAAACTGTTTTTT.

The gene calls are TRBV5-1 and TRBJ1-5; no firm D call. Trimming cost V 5 bases and J 5 bases, with 11 bases left between them. This CDR3 has 13 amino acids. In germline, CDR1 is SGHRS, CDR2 YFSETQ. The CDR3 is CASSSVGDQPQHF. CDR3 nucleotides: TGCGCCAGCAGTTCCGTCGGGGATCAGCCCCAGCATTTT.

The V call is TRBV18, the J call TRBJ2-3, with a possible D match to TRBD2 (6 bases). Germline V gene sequence: CDR1 KGHSH, CDR2 LQKENI. V lost 5 bases and J lost 1, with 13 bases in between. The CDR3 is made up of 15 amino acids. The CDR3 DNA is TGTGCCAGCTCAGTAACTAGCTTCGGCACAGATACGCAGTATTTT. Its protein product is CASSVTSFGTDTQYF. The full variable domain, its missing parts supplied by reference TRBV18 and TRBJ2-3, is NAGVMQNPRHLVRRRGQEARLRCSPMKGHSHVYWYRQLPEEGLKFMVYLQKENIIDESGMPKERFSAEFPKEGPSILRIQQVVRGDSAAYFCASSVTSFGTDTQYFGPGTRLTVL.

Points on this clone: Mismatch with germline at one junction end may stem from a read error. The chain is built from TRBV2 and TRBJ1-2; D is ambiguous. Germline CDR1 is SNHLY and CDR2 is FYNNEI. This CDR3 is built from 15 residues. CDR3 residues: CASSEGPLANYGYTF. CDR3 coding DNA: TGTGCCAGCAGCGAAGGACCTCTAGCAAACTATGGCTACACCTTC. Complete variable domain (other parts from reference TRBV2 and TRBJ1-2): EPEVTQTPSHQVTQMGQEVILRCVPISNHLYFYWYRQILGQKVEFLVSFYNNEISEKSEIFDDQFSVERPDGSNFTLKIRSTKLEDSAMYFCASSEGPLANYGYTFGSGTRLTVV.

The chain employs TRBV6-2 or TRBV6-3 and TRBJ1-2; 8 nucleotides line up with TRBD1. V lost 5 bases to trimming and J lost 2 bases; unmatched junction nucleotides: 7. Germline V gives CDR1 MNHEY, CDR2 SVGEGT. The CDR3 has 15 residues. The CDR3 here is CASSGRGQSNYGYTF. The CDR3 nucleotides are TGTGCCAGCAGTGGCAGGGGGCAGTCAAACTATGGCTACACCTTC.

This chain connects TRBV6-5 to TRBJ1-6; no firm D call. The CDR3 loop spans 13 amino acids. CDR1 and CDR2 from the germline V gene are MNHEY and SVGAGI. Trimming removed 6 bases at V and 4 bases at J, with 7 bases between. The CDR3 reads CASREGYNSPLHF. The CDR3 DNA sequence: TGTGCCAGCAGGGAGGGTTATAATTCACCCCTCCACTTT.

On this clone: The junction and the germline gene differ at one end; a read error may be behind it. The rearrangement uses TRBV27 and TRBJ2-3; TRBD2 agrees at 8 bases. The germline V gene has CDR1 MNHEY and CDR2 SMNVEV (reference sequence). The CDR3 contains 15 residues. This CDR3 is CASSAGGSHTNTQYF. CDR3 bases: TGTGCCAGCAGCGCGGGGGGCTCCCACACAAATACGCAGTATTTT.

The table lists this clone with a few counts. The chain is built from TRBV4-1 and TRBJ1-2, with D uncertain. The CDR3 extends over 18 amino acids. V dropped 1 base and J dropped 4 bases, with 22 bases sitting between them. The germline gives CDR1 MGHRA, CDR2 YSYEKL. The DNA for the CDR3 is TGCGCCAGCAGCCAAGCCCTTGACTTGGAAAACGTGGGCTATGGCTACACCTTC. Protein product: CASSQALDLENVGYGYTF.

The chain carries TRBV24-1 and TRBJ2-2; D is unresolved. The CDR3 contains 15 residues. Trimming left V 3 bases short and J 0 bases short, with 7 bases between. CDR1 and CDR2 (germline): KGHDR, SFDVKD. CDR3 DNA: TGTGCCACCAGTGATAGCGTCACGAACACCGGGGAGCTGTTTTTT. As protein: CATSDSVTNTGELFF.

The CDR3 DNA reads TGTGCCAGCAGCTCCCCCGGTGGGCTACTGAACACTGAAGCTTTCTTT. Residues: CASSSPGGLLNTEAFF. This chain links TRBV7-8 with TRBJ1-1; no reliable D call. Germline assignment: CDR1 SGHVS and CDR2 FQNEAQ. The CDR3 is made up of 16 amino acids. With 4 bases removed from V and 0 bases from J, the gap between germline ends came to 15 bases.

V usage is TRBV19 and J usage is TRBJ1-2, with D tentatively TRBD1 (5 bases). CDR3 length equals 16 residues. Germline V CDR1 and CDR2: LNHDA, SQIVND (reference sequence). The V and J ends lost 4 bases and 0 bases respectively, with 15 bases between them. CDR3 sequence: CASSTFTGETNYGYTF. CDR3 nucleotide sequence: TGTGCCAGTAGTACCTTTACGGGGGAAACTAACTATGGCTACACCTTC. Filled out from reference TRBV19 and TRBJ1-2, the complete variable domain reads DGGITQSPKYLFRKEGQNVTLSCEQNLNHDAMYWYRQDPGQGLRLIYYSQIVNDFQKGDIAEGYSVSREKKESFPLTVTSAQKNPTAFYLCASSTFTGETNYGYTFGSGTRLTVV.

This clone appeared a few times. The chain employs TRBV6-5 and TRBJ1-6; D is uncertain. The CDR3 spans 16 residues. V was trimmed by 0 bases and J by 0 bases, leaving 6 bases between them. CDR1 and CDR2 (germline): MNHEY, SVGAGI. The CDR3 DNA reads TGTGCCAGCAGTTACTCGGGGAGCTCCTATAATTCACCCCTCCACTTT. The encoded protein is CASSYSGSSYNSPLHF.

V is TRBV9 and J is TRBJ2-2; 8 nucleotides align to TRBD2. Germline-derived CDR1 and CDR2 are SGDLS and YYNGEE. The CDR3 loop spans 14 amino acids. V lost 4 bases, J lost 5 bases, and 4 bases stayed unmatched. CDR3 amino acids: CASSFGLATGELFF. As DNA, the CDR3 is TGTGCCAGCAGCTTCGGACTAGCAACCGGGGAGCTGTTTTTT.